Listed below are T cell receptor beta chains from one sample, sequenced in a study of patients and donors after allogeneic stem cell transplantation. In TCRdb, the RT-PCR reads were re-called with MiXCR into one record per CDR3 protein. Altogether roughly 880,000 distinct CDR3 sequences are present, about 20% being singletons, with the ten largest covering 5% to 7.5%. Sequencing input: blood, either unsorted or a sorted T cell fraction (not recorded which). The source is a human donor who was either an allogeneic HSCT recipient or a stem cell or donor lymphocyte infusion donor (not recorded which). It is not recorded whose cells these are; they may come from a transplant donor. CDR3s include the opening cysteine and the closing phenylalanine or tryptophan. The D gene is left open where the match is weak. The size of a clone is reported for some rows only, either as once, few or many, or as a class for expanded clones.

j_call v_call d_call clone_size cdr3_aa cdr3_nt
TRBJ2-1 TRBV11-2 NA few CASSQRDEPPEQFF TGTGCCAGCAGCCAAAGGGACGAACCACCGGAGCAGTTCTTC
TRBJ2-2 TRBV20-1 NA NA CSAKSRTGTGELFF TGCAGTGCTAAAAGCAGAACGGGCACCGGGGAGCTGTTTTTT
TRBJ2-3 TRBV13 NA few CASPTDRTDTQYF TGTGCCAGCCCAACAGACCGCACAGATACGCAGTATTTT
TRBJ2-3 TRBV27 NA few CASSLSGATTDTQYF TGTGCCAGCAGTTTATCGGGAGCAACCACAGATACGCAGTATTTT
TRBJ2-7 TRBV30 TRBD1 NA CAWSGAGTGGEYEQYF TGTGCCTGGAGTGGGGCCGGGACAGGTGGGGAATACGAGCAGTACTTC
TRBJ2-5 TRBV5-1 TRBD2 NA CASSTGTSGVGTQYF TGCGCCAGCAGCACCGGGACTAGCGGGGTCGGGACCCAGTACTTC
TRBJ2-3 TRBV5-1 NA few CASRRYPHTDTQYF TGCGCCAGCAGAAGGTACCCACACACAGATACGCAGTATTTT
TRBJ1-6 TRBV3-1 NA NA CASSLQPGANYNSPLHF TGTGCCAGCAGCCTACAACCGGGAGCCAACTATAATTCACCCCTCCACTTT
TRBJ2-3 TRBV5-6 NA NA CASSLLASSDTQYF TGTGCCAGCAGCTTGCTGGCTAGCTCAGATACGCAGTATTTT
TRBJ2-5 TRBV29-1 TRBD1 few CSVVFSGRDRVLETQYF TGCAGCGTTGTGTTTTCGGGAAGGGACAGGGTTTTGGAGACCCAGTACTTC
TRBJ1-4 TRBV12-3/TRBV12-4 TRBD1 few CASAPPAGGNEKLFF TGTGCCAGCGCTCCCCCGGCAGGGGGGAATGAAAAACTGTTTTTT
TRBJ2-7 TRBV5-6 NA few CASSLVPGKRQYF TGTGCCAGCAGCTTGGTCCCAGGGAAAAGGCAGTACTTC
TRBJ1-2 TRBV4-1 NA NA CASSQDSLQGYGYTF TGCGCCAGCAGCCAAGATTCGCTCCAGGGGTATGGCTACACCTTC
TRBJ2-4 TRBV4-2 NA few CASSPSGRAKNIQYF TGTGCCAGCAGCCCCTCGGGGCGAGCCAAAAACATTCAGTACTTC
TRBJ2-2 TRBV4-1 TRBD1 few CASSQGWDRRRELFF TGCGCCAGCAGCCAAGGCTGGGACAGACGACGGGAGCTGTTTTTT
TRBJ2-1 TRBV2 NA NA CASRTGVVQFF TGTGCCAGCAGGACTGGGGTGGTGCAGTTCTTC
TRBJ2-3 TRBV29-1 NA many CSVEGSRVDTDTQYF TGCAGCGTTGAAGGGAGCCGGGTCGACACAGATACGCAGTATTTT
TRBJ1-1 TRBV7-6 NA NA CASSRGDWNEAFF TGTGCCAGCAGCCGAGGGGACTGGAACGAAGCTTTCTTT
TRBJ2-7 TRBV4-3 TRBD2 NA CASSQYSPVLAGEQYF TGCGCCAGCAGCCAATATTCCCCTGTCCTAGCGGGTGAGCAGTACTTC
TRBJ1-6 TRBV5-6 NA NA CASSPGWQRNSPLHF TGTGCCAGCAGCCCGGGGTGGCAGCGTAATTCACCCCTCCACTTT
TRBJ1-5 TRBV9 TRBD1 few CASSVGTGPNQPQHF TGTGCCAGCAGCGTTGGGACAGGTCCCAATCAGCCCCAGCATTTT
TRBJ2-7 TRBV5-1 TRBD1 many CASSSTGGAYEQYF TGCGCCAGCAGCTCTACAGGGGGCGCCTACGAGCAGTACTTC
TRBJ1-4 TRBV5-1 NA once CASSLVGFSEKLFF TGCGCCAGCAGCTTGGTAGGGTTTAGTGAAAAACTGTTTTTT
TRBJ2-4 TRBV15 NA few CATSSREEEKAKNIQYF TGTGCCACCAGCTCCAGGGAGGAGGAGAAGGCCAAAAACATTCAGTACTTC
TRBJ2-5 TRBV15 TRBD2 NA CATNSRREGQETQYF TGTGCCACCAACTCCCGGCGGGAGGGCCAAGAGACCCAGTACTTC
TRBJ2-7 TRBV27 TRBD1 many CASSSSTGPHEQYF TGTGCCAGCAGTTCGTCGACAGGGCCCCACGAGCAGTACTTC
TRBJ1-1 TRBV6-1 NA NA CASSTLQGSEAFF TGTGCCAGCAGTACACTTCAGGGTTCTGAAGCTTTCTTT
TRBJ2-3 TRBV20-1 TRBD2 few CSARFGTSGNAEETQYF TGCAGTGCTAGGTTCGGGACTAGCGGGAACGCCGAAGAGACGCAGTATTTT
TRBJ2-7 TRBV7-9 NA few CASSPTSSTYEQYF TGTGCCAGCAGCCCGACTAGTTCCACATACGAGCAGTACTTC
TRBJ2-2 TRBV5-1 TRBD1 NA CASSSRQGEAGELFF TGCGCCAGCAGCTCTCGACAGGGTGAGGCCGGGGAGCTGTTTTTT
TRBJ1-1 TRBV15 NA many CATSRDGSQVNTEAFF TGTGCCACCAGCAGAGATGGGAGTCAGGTGAACACTGAAGCTTTCTTT
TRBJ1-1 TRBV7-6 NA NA CASNNRDPTEAFF TGTGCCAGCAACAACAGGGACCCCACTGAAGCTTTCTTT
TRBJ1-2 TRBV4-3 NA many CASSQVGVGYTF TGCGCCAGCAGCCAAGTAGGGGTTGGCTACACCTTC
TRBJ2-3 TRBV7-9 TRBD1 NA CASSLEGQGVDTQYF TGTGCCAGCAGCTTAGAGGGACAGGGTGTGGATACGCAGTATTTT
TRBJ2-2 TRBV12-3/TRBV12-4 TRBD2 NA CASSKGRGTGELFF TGTGCCAGCAGTAAGGGGAGGGGCACCGGGGAGCTGTTTTTT
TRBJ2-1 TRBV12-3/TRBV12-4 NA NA CASSLMRQGRTPSSYNEQFF TGTGCCAGCAGTTTAATGAGGCAGGGGCGAACACCGAGCTCCTACAATGAGCAGTTCTTC
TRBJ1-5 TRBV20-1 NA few CSASNSNQPQHF TGCAGTGCTAGTAATAGCAATCAGCCCCAGCATTTT
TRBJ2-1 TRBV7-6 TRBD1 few CASSSAGQGNNEQFF TGTGCCAGCAGCTCAGCGGGACAGGGAAACAATGAGCAGTTCTTC
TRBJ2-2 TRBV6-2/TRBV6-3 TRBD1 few CASSYPGQGSTGELFF TGTGCCAGCAGTTACCCGGGACAGGGATCCACCGGGGAGCTGTTTTTT
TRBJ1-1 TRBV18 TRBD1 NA CASSPLGQDRVAAFF TGTGCCAGCTCACCACTCGGCCAGGACAGGGTTGCAGCTTTCTTT
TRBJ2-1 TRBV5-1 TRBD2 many CASSLTLAGGPRNNEQFF TGCGCCAGCAGCTTGACCCTAGCGGGAGGGCCTAGGAACAATGAGCAGTTCTTC
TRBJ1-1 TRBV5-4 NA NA CASSLGGQGFPMAFF TGTGCCAGCAGCTTGGGGGGGCAGGGCTTCCCTATGGCTTTCTTT
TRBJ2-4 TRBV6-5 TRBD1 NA CASSYRQGRNIQYF TGTGCCAGCAGTTACCGACAGGGTAGAAACATTCAGTACTTC
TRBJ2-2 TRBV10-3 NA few CAISGRGTLNTGELFF TGTGCCATCAGTGGCCGGGGGACCCTTAACACCGGGGAGCTGTTTTTT
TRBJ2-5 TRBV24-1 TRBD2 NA CATSDSSGRPLQETQYF TGTGCCACCAGTGATTCCAGCGGGAGACCGCTCCAAGAGACCCAGTACTTC
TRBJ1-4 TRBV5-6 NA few CASGRGEKLFF TGTGCCAGCGGCAGGGGTGAAAAACTGTTTTTT
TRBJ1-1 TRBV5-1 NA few CASSKVPKTTKNEAFF TGCGCCAGCAGCAAGGTTCCCAAAACTACCAAAAATGAAGCTTTCTTT
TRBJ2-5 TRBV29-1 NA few CSAWGTVETQYF TGCAGCGCCTGGGGAACGGTGGAGACCCAGTACTTC
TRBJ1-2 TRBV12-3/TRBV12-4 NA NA CASSWAPGGAGGYTF TGTGCCAGCAGTTGGGCCCCCGGGGGAGCGGGAGGCTACACCTTC
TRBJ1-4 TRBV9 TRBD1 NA CASSVRGDSEKLFF TGTGCCAGCAGCGTGAGGGGGGACAGTGAAAAACTGTTTTTT
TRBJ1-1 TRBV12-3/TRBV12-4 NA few CASSLSPRVGNTEAFF TGTGCCAGCAGTTTGTCCCCCCGGGTCGGAAACACTGAAGCTTTCTTT
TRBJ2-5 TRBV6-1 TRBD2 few CASSEAEAGGQETQYF TGTGCCAGCAGTGAAGCTGAAGCGGGAGGACAAGAGACCCAGTACTTC
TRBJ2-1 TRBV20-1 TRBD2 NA CSARDSGGGGNEQFF TGCAGTGCTAGAGATTCGGGCGGGGGAGGAAATGAGCAGTTCTTC
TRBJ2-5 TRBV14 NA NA CASSQVQQGTQYF TGTGCCAGCAGCCAGGTTCAACAGGGAACCCAGTACTTC
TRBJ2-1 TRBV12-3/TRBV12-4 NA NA CASSLPGGPYNEQFF TGTGCCAGCAGTTTGCCCGGGGGACCTTACAATGAGCAGTTCTTC
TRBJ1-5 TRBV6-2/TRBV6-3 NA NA CASSYNPTRRGNQPQHF TGTGCCAGCAGTTACAATCCCACTAGGCGCGGCAATCAGCCCCAGCATTTT
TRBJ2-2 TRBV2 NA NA CASSTGTGGELFF TGTGCCAGCAGTACAGGGACCGGCGGGGAGCTGTTTTTT